The 10 T cell receptor beta chains below were found in one sample sequenced in a study of OX40 agonist ivuxolimab in advanced cancers. TCRdb's table, derived via immunoSEQ multiplex PCR, lists solely in-frame clones and lacks some. The sample carries 50,000 to 65,000 clones, 65% to 85% recorded once. The source was CD4+ or CD8+ T cells sorted from blood, collected in a trial of the OX40 agonist ivuxolimab. These receptor sequences come from an adult with an advanced solid tumor such as melanoma, head and neck, liver or kidney cancer.

The chain employs TRBV27 and TRBJ1-2; no clear D gene. V was shortened by 3 bases and J by 3 bases, with 8 bases between the two germline ends. The V gene's germline CDR1 is MNHEY and CDR2 SMNVEV (reference sequence). This CDR3 has 13 amino acids. In DNA form, the CDR3 reads TGTGCCAGCAGTTTTGAGCTTTACTATGGCTACACCTTC. Translating it yields CASSFELYYGYTF.

This clone has just a few counts. The chain couples TRBV2 to TRBJ1-5; no clear D. CDR1 is SNHLY and CDR2 is FYNNEI in the germline V gene. CDR3 size: 13 residues. Trimming cost V 6 bases and J 6 bases, with 12 bases left between them. The CDR3 nucleotides are TGTGCCAGCAGGGTAGTAGGGATTCAGCCCCAGCATTTT. This codes for CASRVVGIQPQHF. Full variable domain (missing parts from reference TRBV2 and TRBJ1-5): EPEVTQTPSHQVTQMGQEVILRCVPISNHLYFYWYRQILGQKVEFLVSFYNNEISEKSEIFDDQFSVERPDGSNFTLKIRSTKLEDSAMYFCASRVVGIQPQHFGDGTRLSIL.

This clone was recorded a few times. The chain couples TRBV4-1 to TRBJ2-7; 12 bases agree with TRBD2. The trim removed 0 bases at V and 6 bases at J, leaving 6 bases unmatched. CDR1 is MGHRA, CDR2 YSYEKL, per germline. The CDR3 is made up of 16 amino acids. The CDR3 reads CASSQDPSGGAGEQYV. CDR3 in DNA: TGCGCCAGCAGCCAAGATCCTAGCGGGGGGGCTGGCGAGCAGTACGTC.

The V gene is TRBV12-5, the J gene TRBJ2-1; D is unresolved. The germline CDR1 and CDR2 sequences are LGHNT and FRNRAP. Trimming shortened V by 5 bases and J by 16 bases, and 12 bases separated the two germline ends. The CDR3 runs to 10 residues. The CDR3 protein is CASGPHSEFF. The CDR3 coding sequence is TGTGCTAGTGGTCCCCACAGCGAATTCTTC.

This clone was recorded once. The chain combines TRBV2 with TRBJ1-6; D is ambiguous. The CDR3 runs to 14 residues. V was pared by 7 bases and J by 6 bases, with 13 bases between. Per germline, CDR1 SNHLY and CDR2 FYNNEI. The CDR3 is CASTLAPLNSPLHF. CDR3 nucleotides: TGTGCCAGCACCCTGGCACCACTTAATTCACCCCTCCACTTT.

The chain joins TRBV6-5 to TRBJ1-6; D is uncertain. CDR1 is MNHEY and CDR2 is SVGAGI in the germline V gene. This CDR3 spans 12 amino acids. The V end was cut by 8 bases, the J end by 8 bases, with 10 bases between. Here the CDR3 DNA reads TGTGCCAGCCGACGCTCGGATTCACCCCTCCACTTT. Its translation: CASRRSDSPLHF.

The rearrangement joins TRBV18 to TRBJ2-6; perhaps TRBD1 as D (6 bases). This CDR3 comprises 19 residues. Trimming cost V 0 bases and J 1 base, with 16 bases left between them. Germline V gene sequence: CDR1 KGHSH, CDR2 LQKENI. CDR3 DNA sequence: TGTGCCAGCTCACCACCGGGGGCTATGGCTAGGTCTGGGGCCAACGTCCTGACTTTC. Translating gives CASSPPGAMARSGANVLTF.

The chain has TRBV7-8 and TRBJ2-7; TRBD2 aligns across 10 bases. The length of the CDR3 is 15 residues. Trimming took 2 bases from V and 4 from J; bases not matched to a gene: 5. Germline assignment: CDR1 SGHVS and CDR2 FQNEAQ. CDR3 DNA sequence: TGTGCCAGCAGCTTAAGGACTAGCGGATTGTACGAGCAGTACTTC. Protein sequence: CASSLRTSGLYEQYF.

In DNA, the CDR3 is TGTGCCAGCAGTCCCCGCGAGGGGGCCTACGAGCAGTACTTC. Its translation: CASSPREGAYEQYF. J is TRBJ2-7 and V is TRBV27; possible D gene TRBD1, 6 bases. The germline V gene has CDR1 MNHEY and CDR2 SMNVEV (reference sequence). The V end lost 5 bases, the J end lost 2 bases, and 13 bases lay between the germline ends. The CDR3 is made up of 14 amino acids.

A single count supports this clone. In nucleotides, the CDR3 is TGTGCCAGCAGAACCGGGACTAACTCCTACAATGAGCAGTTCTTC. This gives the protein CASRTGTNSYNEQFF. This chain joins TRBV27 and TRBJ2-1; 7 bases map to TRBD2. This CDR3 has 15 amino acids. Germline CDR1 is MNHEY and CDR2 is SMNVEV (reference sequence). V trimming: 6 bases; J trimming: 0 bases; junction bases outside the gene matches: 5.